The entry below describes one T cell receptor (beta chain). This sample stems from a study of T cell changes during pregnancy in multiple sclerosis. TCRdb's table, derived via immunoSEQ multiplex PCR, lists solely in-frame clones and lacks some. The sample contains about 38,000 clones, roughly 93% of which appear only once. Source: CD8+ T cells from peripheral blood mononuclear cells, taken in the third trimester of pregnancy. The receptor comes from a female donor with multiple sclerosis, enrolled in a pregnancy study.

The CDR3 coding sequence is TGCAGTGCCAAGGAATCGGGCGAGCAGTACTTC. Translation: CSAKESGEQYF. The V call is TRBV20-1, the J call TRBJ2-7; D call uncertain. The germline V and J ends were trimmed by 6 bases and 6 bases, with 12 bases remaining between them. The germline V gene encodes CDR1 DFQATT and CDR2 SNEGSKA (reference sequence). The CDR3 loop spans 11 amino acids.